The 11 T cell receptor beta chains below were found in one sample sequenced in a study of blood T cell repertoires in COVID-19. The repertoire was sequenced with immunoSEQ multiplex PCR; TCRdb's copy has only in-frame clones and lacks some. The sample includes 85,000 to 100,000 clones, 80% to 90% seen only once; the top ten take roughly 30%. What was sequenced was peripheral blood. These receptors were taken from a man in his forties or fifties with active or convalescent COVID-19.

The genes are TRBV28 and TRBJ2-7; TRBD2 matches at 16 bases. This CDR3 spans 17 amino acids. The junction had 11 bases not matched to a gene; V was cut back by 9 bases and J by 3 bases. CDR1 and CDR2 from the germline V gene are MDHEN and SYDVKM. This CDR3 reads CASDPAGTSGRVYEQYF. Written as DNA, the CDR3 is TGTGCCAGTGATCCGGCCGGGACTAGCGGGAGGGTCTACGAGCAGTACTTC.

This clone was picked up a small number of times. The genes are TRBV2 and TRBJ2-7; no reliable D call. The length of the CDR3 is 12 residues. The germline gives CDR1 SNHLY, CDR2 FYNNEI. Trimming shortened V by 7 bases and J by 0 bases, and 7 bases separated the two germline ends. In nucleotides, the CDR3 is TGTGCCAGCAAACAGAGCTCCTACGAGCAGTACTTC. This translates into CASKQSSYEQYF.

The chain uses TRBV29-1 and TRBJ2-5, with D tentatively TRBD2 (5 bases). The CDR3 loop spans 14 amino acids. Between the trimmed V and J ends, which lost 3 bases and 1 base, there was a span of 12 bases. The V gene's germline CDR1 is SQVTM and CDR2 ANQGSEA. The CDR3 loop is CSVDRGRSQETQYF. In DNA form, the CDR3 reads TGCAGCGTTGATCGCGGGCGGTCCCAAGAGACCCAGTACTTC.

The V call is TRBV24-1, the J call TRBJ1-5; D is undetermined. The germline V gene encodes CDR1 KGHDR and CDR2 SFDVKD. There are 12 residues in the CDR3. The germline V and J ends were trimmed by 7 bases and 7 bases, with 10 bases remaining between them. In nucleotides, the CDR3 is TGTGCCACCAGCTACGGTGCCCAGCCCCAGCATTTT. Amino acid sequence: CATSYGAQPQHF.

The count of this clone is one. The rearrangement links TRBV10-3 to TRBJ1-4; 9 nucleotides line up with TRBD1. The junction had 5 bases not matched to a gene; V was cut back by 7 bases and J by 8 bases. This CDR3 contains 13 residues. Germline-derived CDR1 and CDR2 are ENHRY and SYGVKD. The CDR3 DNA reads TGTGCCATCAACCGGGACAGGGACGAAAAACTGTTTTTT. As protein: CAINRDRDEKLFF.

This clone came up once. The chain joins TRBV5-5 to TRBJ2-1, with 9 bases lining up with TRBD1. The CDR3 is made up of 14 amino acids. V trimming: 4 bases; J trimming: 2 bases; junction bases outside the gene matches: 1. Germline V gives CDR1 SGHKS, CDR2 YYEKEE (reference sequence). The CDR3 region is CASSRDRAYNEQFF. DNA of the CDR3: TGTGCCAGCAGCCGGGACAGGGCCTACAATGAGCAGTTCTTC. Full variable domain (rest looked up from reference TRBV5-5 and TRBJ2-1): DAGVTQSPTHLIKTRGQQVTLRCSPISGHKSVSWYQQVLGQGPQFIFQYYEKEERGRGNFPDRFSARQFPNYSSELNVNALLLGDSALYLCASSRDRAYNEQFFGPGTRLTVL.

This sequence joins TRBV19 and TRBJ1-4; D is ambiguous. There are 16 residues in the CDR3. Germline V gene sequence: CDR1 LNHDA, CDR2 SQIVND (reference sequence). V lost 3 bases to trimming and J lost 3 bases, with 14 bases between them. This CDR3 reads CASSIVRRQANEKLFF. The CDR3 DNA follows: TGTGCCAGTAGTATTGTCCGCCGGCAGGCTAATGAAAAACTGTTTTTT.

The chain has TRBV19 and TRBJ1-2, with 8 nucleotides matching TRBD1. V dropped 5 bases and J dropped 6; count of bases not matched to a gene: 11. Germline V gene lookup returns CDR1 LNHDA and CDR2 SQIVND (reference sequence). There are 15 residues in the CDR3. CDR3: CASSPLSGQGDGYTF. CDR3 nucleotides: TGTGCCAGTAGTCCTTTATCTGGACAGGGTGATGGCTACACCTTC.

The J gene is TRBJ2-2, the V gene TRBV12-5; D is unresolved. CDR1 and CDR2 from the germline V gene are LGHNT and FRNRAP. The CDR3 is made up of 15 amino acids. V was cut by 7 bases and J by 0 bases, with 12 bases left in between. In DNA, the CDR3 is TGTGCTAGTGCCGTGCCCCCAGCGAACACCGGGGAGCTGTTTTTT. Amino acid sequence: CASAVPPANTGELFF. The whole variable domain, filled in from reference TRBV12-5 and TRBJ2-2, reads DARVTQTPRHKVTEMGQEVTMRCQPILGHNTVFWYRQTMMQGLELLAYFRNRAPLDDSGMPKDRFSAEMPDATLATLKIQPSEPRDSAVYFCASAVPPANTGELFFGEGSRLTVL.

J is TRBJ1-1 and V is TRBV2, with 7 bases fitting TRBD1. The V and J ends lost 8 bases and 8 bases, in that order; junction bases with no gene match: 8. There are 12 residues in the CDR3. CDR1 is SNHLY, CDR2 FYNNEI, per germline. As DNA, the CDR3 is TGTGCCAGCCAAACAGGGGAAACCGAAGCTTTCTTT. This sequence encodes CASQTGETEAFF.

The V and J genes are TRBV10-3 and TRBJ1-2; D perhaps matches TRBD1 (5 bases). Looked up from germline, CDR1 is ENHRY and CDR2 is SYGVKD. The CDR3 extends over 15 amino acids. V was pared by 4 bases and J by 4 bases, with 16 bases between. The CDR3 DNA follows: TGTGCCATCAGTGGGACACCGGGAGAGGGCTATGGCTACACCTTC. It specifies CAISGTPGEGYGYTF.